The rows below give T cell receptor beta chains drawn from one sample of a study of control samples from healthy donors and cancer patients. TCRdb's table, derived via immunoSEQ multiplex PCR, lists solely in-frame clones and lacks some. The table has roughly 94,000 clones, approximately 88% seen once. Sequences were obtained from PBMCs. These receptors were collected from a man aged 70-80 years with lung cancer. The CDR3 runs from the conserved cysteine through the conserved F or W. The D gene is left open where the match is weak. Clone size, where shown, is once, few, many, or a class for clones that have expanded.

v_gene	abundance	len	j_gene	d_gene	CDR3nt	CDR3aa
TRBV19	.	14	TRBJ1-6	TRBD1	TGTGCCACCAGGGGGACAGGATTCAACTCACCCCTCCACTTT	CATRGTGFNSPLHF
TRBV7-2	.	15	TRBJ1-1	TRBD1	TGTGCCAGCAGCTTAGCAGGGGGCGTGAACACTGAAGCTTTCTTT	CASSLAGGVNTEAFF
TRBV7-2	.	15	TRBJ1-3	.	TGTGCCAGCAGCCCAGAGGGGGGGGGTGGAAACACCATATATTTT	CASSPEGGGGNTIYF
TRBV7-9	.	16	TRBJ2-1	.	TGTGCCAGCAGCCCTCGGGGTGGCGGTCGACATAATGAGCAGTTCTTC	CASSPRGGGRHNEQFF
TRBV5-4	.	15	TRBJ2-5	.	TGTGCCAGCAGCTTGAAGGGCCAAGGGCGAGAGACCCAGTACTTC	CASSLKGQGRETQYF
TRBV25-1	.	15	TRBJ1-2	TRBD1	TGTGCCAGCAGTGGGGGGAACAGGGGTGACTATGGCTACACCTTC	CASSGGNRGDYGYTF
TRBV18	.	15	TRBJ1-6	TRBD1	TGTGCCAGCTCATCATCGGACAGGGCGAATTCACCCCTCCACTTT	CASSSSDRANSPLHF
TRBV18	.	12	TRBJ2-3	.	TGTGCCAGCTCCCCCTTTACAGATACGCAGTATTTT	CASSPFTDTQYF
TRBV2	.	15	TRBJ2-6	.	TGTGCCAGCAGCGTGATTAGCTCTGGGGCCAACGTCCTGACTTTC	CASSVISSGANVLTF
TRBV20-1	.	15	TRBJ1-5	.	TGCAGTGCTAGTTTAATCCCGGGTAGCAATCAGCCCCAGCATTTT	CSASLIPGSNQPQHF
TRBV20-1	.	14	TRBJ1-1	.	TGCAGTGCTAGTTGGTCTGGACAGAACACTGAAGCTTTCTTT	CSASWSGQNTEAFF
TRBV5-4	.	14	TRBJ2-3	.	TGTGCCAGCAGCTCCCGGGACTCATCAGATACGCAGTATTTT	CASSSRDSSDTQYF
TRBV5-3	.	16	TRBJ1-5	TRBD1	TGTGCCAGAAGCTTTTACAGGGGGCTAAGCAATCAGCCCCAGCATTTT	CARSFYRGLSNQPQHF
TRBV5-6	.	16	TRBJ2-1	TRBD2	TGTGCCAGCAGCCAAGCAGCGGGACTCTCCTACAATGAGCAGTTCTTC	CASSQAAGLSYNEQFF
TRBV7-9	.	13	TRBJ2-2	.	TGTGCCAGCAGCTGGCCGAACACCGGGGAGCTGTTTTTT	CASSWPNTGELFF
TRBV7-2	.	13	TRBJ1-2	.	TGTGCCAGCAGCTTAGGTCAGAACTATGGCTACACCTTC	CASSLGQNYGYTF
TRBV4-1	.	13	TRBJ1-2	.	TGCGCCAGCAGCCAAGAACAAGCCTATGGCTACACCTTC	CASSQEQAYGYTF
TRBV18	.	15	TRBJ2-3	TRBD1	TGTGCCAGCTCACAGGGGACAGGCGGCGGAGATACGCAGTATTTT	CASSQGTGGGDTQYF
TRBV24-1	.	14	TRBJ1-2	.	TGTGCCACCAGTGATACGACAGTTATCTATGGCTACACCTTC	CATSDTTVIYGYTF
TRBV19	.	13	TRBJ2-5	.	TGTGCCAGTAGTTGGACGGGGGCTAGGACCCAGTACTTC	CASSWTGARTQYF
TRBV21-1	.	15	TRBJ1-1	.	TGTGCCAGCAGCAAAAACTTCCGGGTGAACACTGAAGCTTTCTTT	CASSKNFRVNTEAFF
TRBV2	.	15	TRBJ2-1	.	TGTGCCAGCAGTGAGAAACGTAGCTCCTACAATGAGCAGTTCTTC	CASSEKRSSYNEQFF
TRBV6-5	once	16	TRBJ1-3	TRBD1	TGTGCCAGCAGTTACTCGGGACAGGGGAACGGAAACACCATATATTTT	CASSYSGQGNGNTIYF
TRBV30	.	15	TRBJ1-6	TRBD1	TGTGCCTGGGGGGACAGGGGCCCTGGGAATTCACCCCTCCACTTT	CAWGDRGPGNSPLHF
TRBV5-5	.	13	TRBJ2-5	TRBD1	TGTGCCAGCAGCTGGACAGGGCAAGAGACCCAGTACTTC	CASSWTGQETQYF
TRBV6-5	.	13	TRBJ2-1	.	TGTGCCAGCAGGGGGAGCTCCTACAATGAGCAGTTCTTC	CASRGSSYNEQFF
TRBV6-1	.	14	TRBJ2-4	TRBD2	TGTGCCAGCAATCCGGGACTAGCGGGGAAGATTCAGTACTTC	CASNPGLAGKIQYF
TRBV27	.	13	TRBJ1-1	.	TGTGCCAGCAGCTCGTACTTAGGGGGTGAAGCTTTCTTT	CASSSYLGGEAFF
TRBV30	few	13	TRBJ1-1	TRBD1	TGTGCCTGGAGGTACAGGGGTAACACTGAAGCTTTCTTT	CAWRYRGNTEAFF
TRBV5-1	.	15	TRBJ2-5	TRBD2	TGCGCCAGCTCCCTCGGGGGGGGAGGAGAAGAGACCCAGTACTTC	CASSLGGGGEETQYF
TRBV6-6	.	13	TRBJ1-1	TRBD1	TGTGCCAGCAGTTTTCAGGGGGGCACTGAAGCTTTCTTT	CASSFQGGTEAFF
TRBV6-5	few	14	TRBJ1-3	.	TGTGCCAGCAGTTCCCGGGGTATAGGAAACACCATATATTTT	CASSSRGIGNTIYF
TRBV7-2	.	17	TRBJ2-2	TRBD2	TGTGCCAGCAGCCGGAATCGCGGGACTAGCGGGGGAGGGGAGCTGTTTTTT	CASSRNRGTSGGGELFF
TRBV11-1	.	13	TRBJ2-2	.	TGTGCCAGCAGCCTAGGGAGCACCGGGGAGCTGTTTTTT	CASSLGSTGELFF
TRBV19	.	15	TRBJ1-1	TRBD1	TGTGCCAGCACTAAGGGACAGGGGACTAACACTGAAGCTTTCTTT	CASTKGQGTNTEAFF
TRBV27	.	16	TRBJ2-2	TRBD2	TGTGCCAGCACCCCCGGGACTAGGAGAGAGATCGGGGAGCTGTTTTTT	CASTPGTRREIGELFF
TRBV19	.	15	TRBJ1-2	.	TGTGCCAGTAGTATTACGGGGGTTACAAACTATGGCTACACCTTC	CASSITGVTNYGYTF
TRBV7-9	.	14	TRBJ2-3	.	TGTGCCAGCAGCTTAGCGCGCTCCACAGATACGCAGTATTTT	CASSLARSTDTQYF
TRBV7-3	.	13	TRBJ2-3	.	TGTGCCAGCAGCTTAGGACCCGCGGATACGCAGTATTTT	CASSLGPADTQYF